This is a list of T cell receptor beta chains from one sample in a study of identical twins. Each CDR3 protein gets one entry after TCRdb re-called the 5' RACE reads with MiXCR. Among approximately 220,000 distinct CDR3 sequences listed, around 9.6% were seen once. The sample was memory (CD45RO+) T cells sorted from blood. The receptors shown here come from a woman aged 18-35 years in good health. Both conserved end residues are part of each CDR3. Each record gives: D gene, clone size, J gene, V gene, CDR3 DNA, CDR3 protein. A D gene is named only where the DNA matches it firmly. Clone size appears in some rows only: once, few, many, or a class for an expanded clone.

>.|few|TRBJ2-1|TRBV20-1
TGCAGTGCTAGAGTGGGGGGTTCCTACAATGAGCAGTTCTTC
CSARVGGSYNEQFF
>.|few|TRBJ1-2|TRBV20-1
TGCAGTGCGCCCCAATGGGACTCAGTCTATGGCTACACCTTC
CSAPQWDSVYGYTF
>.|few|TRBJ2-1|TRBV7-2
TGTGCCAGCAGCTCCCGTACGGGATCTGAGCAGTTCTTC
CASSSRTGSEQFF
>TRBD2|many|TRBJ2-5|TRBV5-1
TGCGCCAGCAGCTTGACCCTAGCGGGGATATACCAAGAGACCCAGTACTTC
CASSLTLAGIYQETQYF
>TRBD1|.|TRBJ2-7|TRBV6-1
TGTGCCAGCACTGGCAGGGGGCACAGGGGTGGCTACGAGCAGTACTTC
CASTGRGHRGGYEQYF
>TRBD2|few|TRBJ2-1|TRBV6-1
TGTGCCAGCCACTGGACTAGCGGGGGAAATGAGCAGTTCTTC
CASHWTSGGNEQFF
>TRBD1|many|TRBJ1-6|TRBV6-1
TGTGCCAGCAGAACGGACAGGGAGGGTAATTCACCCCTCCACTTT
CASRTDREGNSPLHF
>TRBD2|few|TRBJ2-6|TRBV10-3
TGTGCCATGAGAGCGGGAACAGGAGACTCTGGGGCCAACGTCCTGACTTTC
CAMRAGTGDSGANVLTF
>.|few|TRBJ1-3|TRBV2
TGTGCCAGCAGTGTGCGCGGAAACACCATATATTTT
CASSVRGNTIYF
>TRBD1|.|TRBJ1-5|TRBV2
TGTGCCAGCAGGGGGACAGGGATTAATCAGCCCCAGCATTTT
CASRGTGINQPQHF
>TRBD2|.|TRBJ2-7|TRBV7-2
TGTGCCAGCAGCCGATGGACTAGCGGAACTTACGAGCAGTACTTC
CASSRWTSGTYEQYF
>.|few|TRBJ1-1|TRBV20-1
TGCAGTGCTAAACGGGAGAGGAAGGAAGCTTTCTTT
CSAKRERKEAFF
>TRBD1|few|TRBJ1-1|TRBV12-3/TRBV12-4
TGTGCCAGCAGCTTCCGGGACAGGGGCACTGAAGCTTTCTTT
CASSFRDRGTEAFF
>.|few|TRBJ1-5|TRBV6-6
TGTGCCAGCAGTTACTCGGTCAGGGGCCCGCATTTT
CASSYSVRGPHF
>.|many|TRBJ1-1|TRBV9
TGTGCCAGCAGCCCAGCCTCGGGTCAGATGAACACTGAAGCTTTCTTT
CASSPASGQMNTEAFF
>TRBD2|many|TRBJ2-2|TRBV25-1
TGTGCCAGCAGTACCCTAGCGGAATTGAACACCGGGGAGCTGTTTTTT
CASSTLAELNTGELFF
>.|few|TRBJ2-5|TRBV20-1
TGCAGTGCTAGAGAGTGGGTCCAACAAGAGACCCAGTACTTC
CSAREWVQQETQYF